Listed below are T cell receptor beta chains from one sample, sequenced in a study of CD8+ T cells in alopecia areata. Method: immunoSEQ multiplex PCR; TCRdb's copy keeps in-frame clones and lacks some. The sample gives about 98,000 clones, 35% to 50% of which show up once; 0.79% is in the top ten. The specimen was CD4+ T cells sorted from blood. The receptor set was obtained from a human donor with alopecia areata. Both conserved end residues are part of each CDR3. A D gene is named only where the DNA matches it firmly. A row's size may be missing; if present it is once, few, many or a size class.

v_call: TRBV19
clone_size: few
d_call: -
j_call: TRBJ2-1
cdr3_nt: TGTGCCAGTAGTATAGCTGCGGGGGCGAGAAATGAGCAGTTCTTC
cdr3_aa: CASSIAAGARNEQFF

v_call: TRBV29-1
clone_size: -
d_call: TRBD1
j_call: TRBJ1-6
cdr3_nt: TGCAGCGCCGGACAGGGGGAGAATTCACCCCTCCACTTT
cdr3_aa: CSAGQGENSPLHF

v_call: TRBV29-1
clone_size: few
d_call: TRBD1
j_call: TRBJ2-5
cdr3_nt: TGCAGCGTTGAAGGGCGCAGGGGGCTAGGGGAGACCCAGTACTTC
cdr3_aa: CSVEGRRGLGETQYF

v_call: TRBV5-1
clone_size: -
d_call: TRBD1
j_call: TRBJ2-7
cdr3_nt: TGCGCCAGCAGCCACGACGGGACAGGGGACTTGGGAGAGCAGTACTTC
cdr3_aa: CASSHDGTGDLGEQYF

v_call: TRBV30
clone_size: -
d_call: -
j_call: TRBJ1-1
cdr3_nt: TGTGCCTGGAGTCGGGTTAACACTGAAGCTTTCTTT
cdr3_aa: CAWSRVNTEAFF

v_call: TRBV5-1
clone_size: once
d_call: TRBD1
j_call: TRBJ2-1
cdr3_nt: TGCGCCAGCAGCCGACAGGGGGCCCACAATGAGCAGTTCTTC
cdr3_aa: CASSRQGAHNEQFF

v_call: TRBV6-5
clone_size: -
d_call: -
j_call: TRBJ2-3
cdr3_nt: TGTGCCACAGGGCGGCGGGTGATAGATACGCAGTATTTT
cdr3_aa: CATGRRVIDTQYF

v_call: TRBV7-9
clone_size: -
d_call: -
j_call: TRBJ2-1
cdr3_nt: TGTGCCAGCAGCCCTCAGGGGAGACTAGTGTTCGATGAGCAGTTCTTC
cdr3_aa: CASSPQGRLVFDEQFF

v_call: TRBV11-2
clone_size: -
d_call: -
j_call: TRBJ2-7
cdr3_nt: TGTGCCAGCAGCTGGGACCCCGGCCGCTACGAGCAGTACTTC
cdr3_aa: CASSWDPGRYEQYF

v_call: TRBV25-1
clone_size: -
d_call: -
j_call: TRBJ1-2
cdr3_nt: TGTGCCAGCAGCCCCAGGGAGAGGTACTATGGCTACACCTTC
cdr3_aa: CASSPRERYYGYTF

v_call: TRBV29-1
clone_size: -
d_call: -
j_call: TRBJ2-2
cdr3_nt: TGCAGCGTTGAACAGCAGGCGCAGTCCGGGGAGCTGTTTTTT
cdr3_aa: CSVEQQAQSGELFF

v_call: TRBV6-6
clone_size: -
d_call: TRBD1
j_call: TRBJ1-2
cdr3_nt: TGTGCCAGCAGAGTTGACAGGGGCTATGGCTACACCTTC
cdr3_aa: CASRVDRGYGYTF

v_call: TRBV28
clone_size: -
d_call: TRBD2
j_call: TRBJ2-3
cdr3_nt: TGTGCCAGCACTAGCGGGGGGGCAGGGGATACGCAGTATTTT
cdr3_aa: CASTSGGAGDTQYF

v_call: TRBV11-2
clone_size: -
d_call: -
j_call: TRBJ2-7
cdr3_nt: TGTGCCAGCAGCTCACTAGTTTCTTACGAGCAGTACTTC
cdr3_aa: CASSSLVSYEQYF

v_call: TRBV30
clone_size: -
d_call: -
j_call: TRBJ1-6
cdr3_nt: TGTGCCTGGACTCCGGGTGCTTCACCCCTCCACTTT
cdr3_aa: CAWTPGASPLHF

v_call: TRBV7-2
clone_size: -
d_call: -
j_call: TRBJ1-2
cdr3_nt: TGTGCCAGCAGCTTACCCAACTATGGCTACACCTTC
cdr3_aa: CASSLPNYGYTF

v_call: TRBV29-1
clone_size: -
d_call: TRBD1
j_call: TRBJ1-2
cdr3_nt: TGCAGCGTTGCGGCGACAGGGGGGCGGTATGGCTACACCTTC
cdr3_aa: CSVAATGGRYGYTF

v_call: TRBV27
clone_size: -
d_call: -
j_call: TRBJ2-5
cdr3_nt: TGTGCCAGCAGTTTATCGCCATTTCAGACCCAGTACTTC
cdr3_aa: CASSLSPFQTQYF

v_call: TRBV30
clone_size: -
d_call: -
j_call: TRBJ2-7
cdr3_nt: TGTGCCTGGAGTGTAGGGGGGGGCCACTACGAGCAGTACTTC
cdr3_aa: CAWSVGGGHYEQYF

v_call: TRBV30
clone_size: -
d_call: -
j_call: TRBJ2-1
cdr3_nt: TGTGCCTGGAGTGTAGATTCCACCTACAATGAGCAGTTCTTC
cdr3_aa: CAWSVDSTYNEQFF

v_call: TRBV15
clone_size: -
d_call: -
j_call: TRBJ2-6
cdr3_nt: TGTGCCACCAGCGGGGGGGACAGGTCCGGGGCCAACGTCCTGACTTTC
cdr3_aa: CATSGGDRSGANVLTF

v_call: TRBV30
clone_size: -
d_call: TRBD1
j_call: TRBJ1-1
cdr3_nt: TGTGCCTGGAGTGCGACAGGGAGGGGGAACACTGAAGCTTTCTTT
cdr3_aa: CAWSATGRGNTEAFF

v_call: TRBV29-1
clone_size: -
d_call: TRBD2
j_call: TRBJ2-5
cdr3_nt: TGCAGCGTTCGGCTAGCGGGGCCCGGGCGGACCCAGTACTTC
cdr3_aa: CSVRLAGPGRTQYF

v_call: TRBV29-1
clone_size: -
d_call: -
j_call: TRBJ2-5
cdr3_nt: TGCAGCGCCGGAGGGCGGGGGCCCTTACAAGAGACCCAGTACTTC
cdr3_aa: CSAGGRGPLQETQYF

v_call: TRBV29-1
clone_size: few
d_call: -
j_call: TRBJ2-5
cdr3_nt: TGCAGCGTTGAATGGCAAAACAGAGGTCCCCACCAAGAGACCCAGTACTTC
cdr3_aa: CSVEWQNRGPHQETQYF

v_call: TRBV30
clone_size: -
d_call: -
j_call: TRBJ1-5
cdr3_nt: TGTGCCTGGAGTTTGCAGAACAATCAGCCCCAGCATTTT
cdr3_aa: CAWSLQNNQPQHF

v_call: TRBV7-9
clone_size: few
d_call: -
j_call: TRBJ2-3
cdr3_nt: TGTGCCAGCAGGGACCTAGGAGGGCCAGATACGCAGTATTTT
cdr3_aa: CASRDLGGPDTQYF

v_call: TRBV2
clone_size: -
d_call: -
j_call: TRBJ2-5
cdr3_nt: TGTGCGAGCAGGCCGGACACTCAAGAGACCCAGTACTTC
cdr3_aa: CASRPDTQETQYF

v_call: TRBV27
clone_size: -
d_call: -
j_call: TRBJ2-1
cdr3_nt: TGTGCCAGCAGCCGAGCGCAGGGGTCCTACAATGAGCAGTTCTTC
cdr3_aa: CASSRAQGSYNEQFF

v_call: TRBV28
clone_size: -
d_call: -
j_call: TRBJ1-5
cdr3_nt: TGTGCCAGCAGACCTCCGGGCCACAATCAGCCCCAGCATTTT
cdr3_aa: CASRPPGHNQPQHF

v_call: TRBV29-1
clone_size: few
d_call: -
j_call: TRBJ2-7
cdr3_nt: TGCAGCGCTGAGACAGGTTTATACGAGCAGTACTTC
cdr3_aa: CSAETGLYEQYF

v_call: TRBV7-9
clone_size: -
d_call: TRBD2
j_call: TRBJ2-7
cdr3_nt: TGTGCCAGCAGCGCGGGGACTAGCGGGAGTTACGAGCAGTACTTC
cdr3_aa: CASSAGTSGSYEQYF

v_call: TRBV28
clone_size: -
d_call: TRBD2
j_call: TRBJ2-3
cdr3_nt: TGTGCCAGCAGTGGCGTAGCGGGAGGTGCAGATACGCAGTATTTT
cdr3_aa: CASSGVAGGADTQYF

v_call: TRBV5-1
clone_size: -
d_call: TRBD1
j_call: TRBJ2-1
cdr3_nt: TGCGCCAGCAGCTTGTCGCTGGACAGGACCATCAATGAGCAGTTCTTC
cdr3_aa: CASSLSLDRTINEQFF

v_call: TRBV14
clone_size: few
d_call: -
j_call: TRBJ2-7
cdr3_nt: TGTGCCAGCTTCTTCTACACTAGCTCCGACGAGCAGTACTTC
cdr3_aa: CASFFYTSSDEQYF

v_call: TRBV30
clone_size: -
d_call: -
j_call: TRBJ2-5
cdr3_nt: TGTGCCTGGAGGTCGGGAGTTCAAGAGACCCAGTACTTC
cdr3_aa: CAWRSGVQETQYF

v_call: TRBV5-1
clone_size: few
d_call: -
j_call: TRBJ1-1
cdr3_nt: TGCGCCAGCAACCCGGAGTGGGGCGAAGAAGCTTTCTTT
cdr3_aa: CASNPEWGEEAFF

v_call: TRBV7-2
clone_size: -
d_call: -
j_call: TRBJ2-5
cdr3_nt: TGTGCCAGCAGCTTTCGGAGGAGGGGAGACCAGTACTTC
cdr3_aa: CASSFRRRGDQYF

v_call: TRBV28
clone_size: -
d_call: TRBD2
j_call: TRBJ2-1
cdr3_nt: TGTGCCAGCAGTTTTAGCGGGGGGGCCCATGAGCAGTTCTTC
cdr3_aa: CASSFSGGAHEQFF

v_call: TRBV30
clone_size: few
d_call: -
j_call: TRBJ2-2
cdr3_nt: TGTGCCTGGAGCCCCCAGGGAGGGGAGCTGTTTTTT
cdr3_aa: CAWSPQGGELFF

v_call: TRBV29-1
clone_size: few
d_call: TRBD1
j_call: TRBJ2-7
cdr3_nt: TGCAGCGTTAACCGGGACAGGGGCGAGCAGTACTTC
cdr3_aa: CSVNRDRGEQYF

v_call: TRBV7-2
clone_size: -
d_call: -
j_call: TRBJ2-6
cdr3_nt: TGTGCCAGCAGCCGCCCAGGCTCTGGGGCCAACGTCCTGACTTTC
cdr3_aa: CASSRPGSGANVLTF

v_call: TRBV29-1
clone_size: -
d_call: TRBD1
j_call: TRBJ2-3
cdr3_nt: TGCAGCGGTACAGGGGTACCCACAGATACGCAGTATTTT
cdr3_aa: CSGTGVPTDTQYF

v_call: TRBV6-6
clone_size: few
d_call: -
j_call: TRBJ2-3
cdr3_nt: TGTGCCAGCGTCTTATCCTCATACACAGATACGCAGTATTTT
cdr3_aa: CASVLSSYTDTQYF

v_call: TRBV6-5
clone_size: -
d_call: -
j_call: TRBJ1-1
cdr3_nt: TGTGCCAGCAGTTACTTATTCGAGATGAACACTGAAGCTTTCTTT
cdr3_aa: CASSYLFEMNTEAFF

v_call: TRBV29-1
clone_size: few
d_call: TRBD1
j_call: TRBJ2-3
cdr3_nt: TGCAGCGTTGCGATCCGGGACAGCAGCACAGATACGCAGTATTTT
cdr3_aa: CSVAIRDSSTDTQYF

v_call: TRBV29-1
clone_size: few
d_call: TRBD1
j_call: TRBJ2-7
cdr3_nt: TGCAGCGTGCCGACAGGGATAAGTACCGAGCAGTACTTC
cdr3_aa: CSVPTGISTEQYF

v_call: TRBV25-1
clone_size: -
d_call: -
j_call: TRBJ2-7
cdr3_nt: TGTGCCAGCAGTGCGGCTGAGCTCTACGAGCAGTACTTC
cdr3_aa: CASSAAELYEQYF

v_call: TRBV29-1
clone_size: few
d_call: TRBD1
j_call: TRBJ2-5
cdr3_nt: TGCAGCGTTGAAAATAGGGGGACAGGCTTCGGGACCCAGTACTTC
cdr3_aa: CSVENRGTGFGTQYF

v_call: TRBV18
clone_size: -
d_call: TRBD2
j_call: TRBJ2-1
cdr3_nt: TGTGCCAGCTCACCAGCTAGCGGGAGTGGTGAGCAGTTCTTC
cdr3_aa: CASSPASGSGEQFF

v_call: TRBV29-1
clone_size: -
d_call: TRBD2
j_call: TRBJ2-7
cdr3_nt: TGCAGCGGCGGATTTGCGGGAGGCGAGCAGTACTTC
cdr3_aa: CSGGFAGGEQYF

v_call: TRBV29-1
clone_size: -
d_call: TRBD1
j_call: TRBJ2-5
cdr3_nt: TGCAGCGTTGCACAGGGACAGGGTTTACAAGAGACCCAGTACTTC
cdr3_aa: CSVAQGQGLQETQYF

v_call: TRBV29-1
clone_size: few
d_call: -
j_call: TRBJ2-2
cdr3_nt: TGCAGCGCCGGCCGGGACACGAACACCGGGGAGCTGTTTTTT
cdr3_aa: CSAGRDTNTGELFF

v_call: TRBV29-1
clone_size: few
d_call: TRBD2
j_call: TRBJ2-5
cdr3_nt: TGCAGCGTCCGGACTAGCGGGGGGGAGACCCAGTACTTC
cdr3_aa: CSVRTSGGETQYF

v_call: TRBV14
clone_size: -
d_call: TRBD1
j_call: TRBJ2-5
cdr3_nt: TGTGCCAGCAGCCGCGCCTCAGGGGGCTTAGAGACCCAGTACTTC
cdr3_aa: CASSRASGGLETQYF

v_call: TRBV29-1
clone_size: -
d_call: -
j_call: TRBJ2-7
cdr3_nt: TGCAGCGTTACCCGGGACAACCCTTCCTCCTACGAGCAGTACTTC
cdr3_aa: CSVTRDNPSSYEQYF